The clone carrying this T cell receptor (beta chain) showed up many times. This record belongs to a study of Graves' ophthalmopathy and Graves' hyperthyroidism. The authors amplified TCR beta CDR3 regions from RNA transcripts. Following a first-round RT-PCR that used HTBI primers, a second-round multiplex PCR was carried out. TCRdb fed the multiplex PCR reads into MiXCR, producing one record per CDR3 protein. This table has approximately 1.2 million distinct CDR3 sequences, about 35% appearing once. Orbital computed tomography and thyroid ultrasound, along with TRAb, serum thyroxine and clinical symptoms, underpinned diagnosis. CDR3 size: 15 residues. Germline CDR1 is SGHVS and CDR2 is FNYEAQ. Trimming removed 4 bases from V and 2 bases from J; junction bases left unmatched: 5.

This chain connects TRBV7-6 to TRBJ2-7, with TRBD1 matching 10 bases. The sequence derives from an adult man with Graves' hyperthyroidism. Sequencing was done on a sample of peripheral blood or thyroid tissue (not recorded which). The CDR3 region has the DNA TGTGCCAGCAGCTCCGGGACAGGGGCTACCTACGAGCAGTACTTC. Amino acid sequence: CASSSGTGATYEQYF.